The T cell receptor beta chain described here comes from a study of regulatory T cells in long-lasting Graves disease. Whole-study findings and limits: Persistent disease was characterized by preferential usage of TRBV28, TRBJ1-2 and TRBJ2-5.

Time point meaning: persistent/refractory GD, antithyroid drugs over 5 years with positive TRAb. Scientists built the TCR library using RNA that was extracted from PBMCs. This clonotype was seen at least ten times. What it binds is unknown. The CDR3 loop spans 14 amino acids. Per germline, CDR1 MNHEY and CDR2 SMNVEV (reference sequence). Trimming took 4 bases from V and 4 from J; bases not matched to a gene: 4. Construction of TCR beta libraries relied on iRepertoire HTBI primers and on Arm-PCR targeting CDR3 regions. TCRdb passed the multiplex PCR reads through MiXCR, listing each CDR3 protein once. The sample holds 700,000 or so distinct CDR3 sequences, approximately 31% seen once.

This specimen consisted of peripheral blood mononuclear cells (PBMCs), obtained when the disease was refractory, from a patient treated with antithyroid drugs. The chain is built from TRBV27 and TRBJ2-5, with 9 bases matching TRBD1. The source of this sequence is a female donor with Graves disease. Here the CDR3 reads CASSSPGQGETQYF. The CDR3 DNA follows: TGTGCCAGCAGTTCCCCGGGACAGGGAGAGACCCAGTACTTC.